Presented here are 14 T cell receptor beta chains from one specimen sequenced in a study of T cell clonotyping in hematopoietic cell transplantation listed by TCRdb under 2021. The sample's time point, from its label and the paper: recipient sample about 28 days before transplant, after cytoreduction. Libraries were made using the immunoSEQ multiplex PCR assay. Entries here come from immuneACCESS through TCRdb and include only in-frame sequences with V and J called. Some clones fail to appear in such tables; in the studies checked, an unresolved V gene covers under half of the shortfall, and the cause of the remainder is unknown. The sample table holds 26,000 or so clones, of which 82% were seen once. Less than 2% of the sample rests with the top ten. The specimen comprised peripheral blood mononuclear cells, sampled before stem cell transplant. The receptors here all came from a man aged 40-55 years with acute myeloid leukemia. Some clones in this sample may be carry-over from other donors' samples.

This clone ranks as medium-sized. The chain couples TRBV25-1 to TRBJ2-5; D possibly matches TRBD1 or TRBD2 (5 bases each). CDR1 is MGHDK and CDR2 is SYGVNS in the germline V gene. The CDR3 runs to 14 residues. V lost 2 bases, J lost 0 bases, and 7 bases lay in between. The CDR3 bases are TGTGCCAGCAGTGAAAGGGGACACCAAGAGACCCAGTACTTC. Encoded protein: CASSERGHQETQYF.

The V call is TRBV6-5, the J call TRBJ1-1; 8 nucleotides align to TRBD1. This CDR3 is 13 amino acids long. V was pared by 6 bases and J by 6 bases, with 6 bases of the junction left unmatched. The germline CDR1 and CDR2 sequences are MNHEY and SVGAGI. The CDR3 nucleotides are TGTGCCAGCAGATTGACAGGGGCGGCTGAAGCTTTCTTT. Translating it yields CASRLTGAAEAFF.

This clone has only a few counts. The chain couples TRBV6-5 to TRBJ1-1; 9 bases line up with TRBD1. This CDR3 region has 14 residues. The J segment lost 8 bases and the V segment lost 2 bases, leaving 6 bases of the junction unmatched. CDR1 is MNHEY, CDR2 SVGAGI, per germline. The CDR3 nucleotides are TGTGCCAGCAGTTACAGGACAGGGGCCCTAGAAGCTTTCTTT. Translated: CASSYRTGALEAFF.

The V gene is TRBV2, the J gene TRBJ1-5; D may be TRBD1 (5 bases). The CDR3 is made up of 13 amino acids. Germline-derived CDR1 and CDR2 are SNHLY and FYNNEI. V was cut by 8 bases and J by 4 bases, with 12 bases left in between. CDR3 residues: CASGYGANQPQHF. CDR3 in DNA: TGTGCCAGCGGCTACGGGGCGAATCAGCCCCAGCATTTT. The entire variable domain, with the rest obtained from reference TRBV2 and TRBJ1-5, is as follows: EPEVTQTPSHQVTQMGQEVILRCVPISNHLYFYWYRQILGQKVEFLVSFYNNEISEKSEIFDDQFSVERPDGSNFTLKIRSTKLEDSAMYFCASGYGANQPQHFGDGTRLSIL.

This chain joins TRBV6-5 and TRBJ1-5, with D uncertain. V lost 4 bases, J lost 6 bases, and 13 bases lay in between. The CDR3 runs 14 residues. The V gene's germline CDR1 is MNHEY and CDR2 SVGAGI. The DNA for the CDR3 is TGTGCCAGCAGTTGGGATCCGAATGGTCAGCCCCAGCATTTT. Protein product: CASSWDPNGQPQHF.

The J gene is TRBJ1-5, the V gene TRBV29-1; no reliable D call. Trimming took 2 bases from V and 4 from J, leaving 6 bases between them. Looked up from germline, CDR1 is SQVTM and CDR2 is ANQGSEA. This CDR3 region has 12 residues. In DNA form, the CDR3 reads TGCAGCGTTGAACCTGGAAATCAGCCCCAGCATTTT. Protein product: CSVEPGNQPQHF.

The V call is TRBV20-1, the J call TRBJ2-3; the D is unclear. Germline loops: CDR1 DFQATT, CDR2 SNEGSKA (reference sequence). This CDR3 has 10 amino acids. V dropped 4 bases and J dropped 5 bases, with 4 bases sitting between them. The CDR3: CSANLDTQYF. CDR3 nucleotide sequence: TGCAGTGCTAATCTAGATACGCAGTATTTT.

The chain is built from TRBV6-5 and TRBJ1-6; D ambiguous. Germline V gene data show CDR1 as MNHEY and CDR2 as SVGAGI. V gave up 5 bases and J gave up 7 bases, with 3 bases separating them. This CDR3 is 11 amino acids long. CDR3 region: CASSQNSPLHF. Here the CDR3 DNA reads TGTGCCAGCAGTCAGAATTCACCCCTCCACTTT.

This chain connects TRBV5-1 to TRBJ2-1; D ambiguous. Germline V lookup: CDR1 SGHRS, CDR2 YFSETQ. The CDR3 is 13 amino acids. V dropped 0 bases and J dropped 6 bases, with 7 bases sitting between them. The CDR3 region has the DNA TGCGCCAGCAGCTTGGCCGTAGTCAATGAGCAGTTCTTC. Amino acids: CASSLAVVNEQFF.

The rearrangement links TRBV10-3 to TRBJ2-7, with unresolved D. The CDR3 has 11 residues. Trimming pared 4 bases from V and 1 base from J, leaving 2 bases between. Germline assignment: CDR1 ENHRY and CDR2 SYGVKD. CDR3 sequence reads: CAISASYEQYF. The DNA of the CDR3 is TGTGCCATCAGTGCTTCCTACGAGCAGTACTTC.

The chain combines TRBV9 with TRBJ2-3; D might be TRBD2 (5 bases). The CDR3 spans 15 residues. Germline lookup yields CDR1 SGDLS and CDR2 YYNGEE. With 1 base removed from V and 6 bases from J, the gap between germline ends came to 15 bases. The CDR3 DNA reads TGTGCCAGCAGCGTATACGGGGTGACGGCGGATACGCAGTATTTT. Translation gives CASSVYGVTADTQYF.

The chain couples TRBV9 to TRBJ2-1; a possible D gene is TRBD1 (6 bases). V lost 3 bases and J lost 8, with 18 bases in between. The germline gives CDR1 SGDLS, CDR2 YYNGEE. This CDR3 contains 15 residues. The DNA for the CDR3 is TGTGCCAGCAGCGGCGAGGGGGTCCCCGGGTATGAGCAGTTCTTC. Translation: CASSGEGVPGYEQFF.

The V gene is TRBV5-8, the J gene TRBJ1-2; possible D gene TRBD1, 5 bases. The germline CDR1 and CDR2 sequences are SGHTS and YDEGEE. The CDR3 spans 15 residues. Trimming cost V 7 bases and J 4 bases, with 20 bases left between them. CDR3 sequence reads: CASLLPGGESYGYTF. The CDR3 bases are TGTGCCAGCCTCCTGCCGGGGGGAGAGAGCTATGGCTACACCTTC.

This clone has just one count. CDR3 region: CASSRPSAGGAEHYGYTF. The CDR3 nucleotides read TGTGCCAGTAGTAGACCGTCGGCAGGGGGCGCGGAGCACTATGGCTACACCTTC. The chain recombines TRBV19 with TRBJ1-2; 8 bases align to TRBD1. V was pared by 4 bases and J by 3 bases, with 16 bases of the junction left unmatched. Germline V gives CDR1 LNHDA, CDR2 SQIVND (reference sequence). This CDR3 spans 18 amino acids.